This entry lists 19 T cell receptor beta chains sequenced from one sample in a study of blood T cell repertoires in COVID-19. TCRdb's copy holds only in-frame clones and misses some; the assay was immunoSEQ multiplex PCR. The table shows about 100,000 clones, with around 90% occurring only once. The sequencing sample was made of peripheral blood. These TCRs come from a human donor in a cohort sampled during active COVID-19.

This clone occurred many times. The J gene is TRBJ2-7, the V gene TRBV24-1, with D possibly matching TRBD1 (5 bases). Germline lookup yields CDR1 KGHDR and CDR2 SFDVKD. V was trimmed by 3 bases and J by 3 bases, leaving 11 bases between them. The CDR3 spans 14 residues. The CDR3 reads CATSDGSGRYEQYF. In nucleotides, the CDR3 is TGTGCCACCAGTGATGGATCAGGGCGCTACGAGCAGTACTTC.

The chain recombines TRBV7-2 with TRBJ1-2; the match to TRBD1 covers 8 bases. Germline CDR1 and CDR2: SGHTA and FQGNSA. Trimming took 2 bases from V and 5 from J; bases not matched to a gene: 19. This CDR3 spans 19 amino acids. The CDR3 nucleotides read TGTGCCAGCAGCTTACAGCCCCACATACGGCCCACAGGGGGGTATGGCTACACCTTC. It translates to CASSLQPHIRPTGGYGYTF.

The rearrangement uses TRBV7-9 and TRBJ2-1; 9 nucleotides align to TRBD2. This CDR3 has 19 residues. In germline, CDR1 is SEHNR, CDR2 FQNEAQ (reference sequence). The V and J ends lost 1 base and 0 bases, in that order; junction bases with no gene match: 10. The CDR3 DNA follows: TGTGCCAGCAGCTTAGGTCCCCGTCTAGCGGGAAGCTCCTACAATGAGCAGTTCTTC. It codes for CASSLGPRLAGSSYNEQFF.

The V call is TRBV11-1, the J call TRBJ2-7; tentatively, D is TRBD1 (6 bases). Germline V lookup: CDR1 SGHAT, CDR2 FQDESV (reference sequence). The V end lost 5 bases, the J end lost 3 bases, and 14 bases lay between the germline ends. CDR3 length: 14 amino acids. The CDR3 here is CASSPRTGNYEQYF. Here the CDR3 DNA reads TGTGCCAGCAGCCCCAGAACAGGGAACTACGAGCAGTACTTC.

The chain joins TRBV19 to TRBJ2-3; 11 bases match TRBD2. CDR1 is LNHDA, CDR2 SQIVND, per germline (reference sequence). The CDR3 is 15 amino acids. V dropped 6 bases and J dropped 2; count of bases not matched to a gene: 4. For the CDR3, the DNA is TGTGCCAGTAGCGCTAGCGGGAGGCACACAGATACGCAGTATTTT. Translation gives CASSASGRHTDTQYF.

The chain has TRBV9 and TRBJ2-2; 7 positions match TRBD2. CDR1 is SGDLS, CDR2 YYNGEE, per germline. Trimming at V came to 6 bases and at J to 1 base, leaving 9 bases not matched to a gene. The CDR3 totals 16 residues. The CDR3 DNA reads as TGTGCCAGCACCTGGGGCGGGGAGGGGAACACCGGGGAGCTGTTTTTT. This codes for CASTWGGEGNTGELFF.

This chain links TRBV11-2 with TRBJ1-5, with unresolved D. V was clipped by 2 bases and J by 2 bases, with 4 bases between them. CDR3 length equals 13 residues. The germline V gene has CDR1 SGHAT and CDR2 FQNNGV. The CDR3 spells CASSLSGNQPQHF. The CDR3 bases are TGTGCCAGCAGCTTATCGGGCAATCAGCCCCAGCATTTT.

The chain uses TRBV15 and TRBJ1-2, with D tentatively TRBD1 (5 bases). CDR3 length equals 14 residues. Trimming took 2 bases from V and 7 from J, leaving 14 bases between them. Germline CDR1 reads LNHNV; CDR2 reads YYDKDF (reference sequence). The CDR3 DNA is TGTGCCACCAGCAGATCGGGGGGGTTCGGTGGCTACACCTTC. Translated, it gives CATSRSGGFGGYTF.

This chain uses TRBV7-8 with TRBJ1-6; tentatively, D is TRBD1 (5 bases). Germline V CDR1 and CDR2: SGHVS, FQNEAQ. Trimming cost V 4 bases and J 10 bases, with 20 bases left between them. The CDR3 spans 16 residues. The CDR3 is CASSSLRRGTQSPLHF. CDR3 DNA sequence: TGTGCCAGCAGCTCCCTCCGGCGGGGGACCCAATCACCCCTCCACTTT.

The chain has TRBV5-6 and TRBJ1-6; 8 bases match TRBD1. The CDR3 runs 14 residues. The germline V gene encodes CDR1 SGHDT and CDR2 YYEEEE. V dropped 5 bases and J dropped 10; count of bases not matched to a gene: 8. The CDR3: CASSATGVGSPLHF. CDR3 bases: TGTGCCAGCAGTGCGACAGGGGTAGGATCACCCCTCCACTTT.

This chain connects TRBV12-3 or TRBV12-4 to TRBJ2-7, with 9 bases lining up with TRBD1. V gave up 1 base and J gave up 12 bases; unmatched junction bases: 7. The CDR3 runs 13 residues. CDR3: CASSLGGQGAVYF. Written as DNA, the CDR3 is TGTGCCAGCAGTTTAGGGGGACAGGGCGCGGTGTACTTC.

The CDR3 protein is CASSPPSWTGDNYGYTF. The CDR3 nucleotides are TGTGCCAGCTCACCACCATCTTGGACAGGAGATAACTATGGCTACACCTTC. V gene TRBV18 combines with J gene TRBJ1-2; 7 nucleotides align to TRBD1. Germline CDR1 reads KGHSH; CDR2 reads LQKENI. This CDR3 is built from 17 residues. The junction had 8 bases not matched to a gene; V was cut back by 0 bases and J by 1 base.

V and J are TRBV24-1 and TRBJ2-3; D remains ambiguous. Trimming cost V 5 bases and J 0 bases, with 11 bases left between them. The CDR3 sequence is 15 residues long. The germline gives CDR1 KGHDR, CDR2 SFDVKD. CDR3 sequence reads: CATSGALSSTDTQYF. As DNA, the CDR3 is TGTGCCACCAGTGGGGCATTATCTAGCACAGATACGCAGTATTTT.

V and J are TRBV10-3 and TRBJ2-5; 12 bases fit TRBD1. This CDR3 region has 17 residues. Germline values: CDR1 ENHRY, CDR2 SYGVKD. Trimming took 0 bases from V and 5 from J; bases not matched to a gene: 7. The CDR3, as DNA: TGTGCCATCAGTGAGTCGAATAGGGACAGGGGGCAGGAGACCCAGTACTTC. It encodes CAISESNRDRGQETQYF.

The chain uses TRBV7-2 and TRBJ2-1; tentatively, D is TRBD1 (5 bases). Germline assignment: CDR1 SGHTA and CDR2 FQGNSA. V lost 0 bases and J 3 bases, leaving 6 bases between the germline ends. The CDR3 covers 14 residues. CDR3 sequence: CASSLATDYNEQFF. The CDR3 DNA sequence: TGTGCCAGCAGCTTAGCGACAGACTACAATGAGCAGTTCTTC.

V and J are TRBV6-4 and TRBJ2-2, with a tentative D call TRBD2 (6 bases). This CDR3 is built from 16 residues. Trimming removed 0 bases from V and 1 base from J, with 9 bases in between. CDR1 and CDR2 from the germline V gene are MRHNA and SNTAGT. The CDR3 DNA is TGTGCCAGCAGTGACTCGGCGCGGGAGAACACCGGGGAGCTGTTTTTT. Translation: CASSDSARENTGELFF.

CDR3 region: CASSQDLGQGREKLFF. The CDR3 DNA sequence: TGTGCCAGCAGCCAAGATTTGGGACAGGGACGAGAAAAACTGTTTTTT. V gene TRBV3-1 (or the pseudogene TRBV3-2) combines with J gene TRBJ1-4; TRBD1 matches at 9 bases. Germline CDR1 LGHDT, CDR2 YNNKEL (reference sequence). This CDR3 has 16 residues. V shed 0 bases, J shed 8 bases, and the junction held 7 bases outside the gene matches.

This clone is termed medium-sized. The chain recombines TRBV29-1 with TRBJ2-5; 11 bases are a match to TRBD1. The V gene end was trimmed by 2 bases and the J gene end by 4 bases; junction bases not matched to a gene: 6. The V gene's germline CDR1 is SQVTM and CDR2 ANQGSEA. There are 15 residues in the CDR3. The CDR3 spells CSVEPDRGRSETQYF. The CDR3 DNA is TGCAGCGTTGAACCGGACAGGGGGCGATCAGAGACCCAGTACTTC.

The V gene is TRBV18, the J gene TRBJ1-2, with TRBD1 as a possible D gene (5 bases). The V gene's germline CDR1 is KGHSH and CDR2 LQKENI. Trimming stripped 3 bases from V and 6 bases from J, with 17 bases between. This CDR3 is 15 amino acids long. In DNA form, the CDR3 reads TGTGCCAGCTCACCTCTACACGGTGTAGGGGATGGCTACACCTTC. Protein product: CASSPLHGVGDGYTF.